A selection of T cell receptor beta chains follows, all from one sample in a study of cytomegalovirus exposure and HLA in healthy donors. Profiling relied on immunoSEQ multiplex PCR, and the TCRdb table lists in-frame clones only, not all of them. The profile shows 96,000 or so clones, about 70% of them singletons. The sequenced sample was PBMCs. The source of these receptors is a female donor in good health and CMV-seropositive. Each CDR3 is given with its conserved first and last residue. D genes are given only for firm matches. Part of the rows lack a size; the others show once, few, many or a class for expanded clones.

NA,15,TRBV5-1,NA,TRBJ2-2,TGCGCCAGCAGCTTCCGGAGTCTCCACACCGGGGAGCTGTTTTTT,CASSFRSLHTGELFF
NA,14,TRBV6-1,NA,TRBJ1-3,TGTGCCAGCAGTGAAGCAGCCGACAGAAACACCATATATTTT,CASSEAADRNTIYF
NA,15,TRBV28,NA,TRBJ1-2,TGTGCCACCCTGGGAGGGCCCGAAATTAACTATGGCTACACCTTC,CATLGGPEINYGYTF
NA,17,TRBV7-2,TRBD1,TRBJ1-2,TGTGCCAGCAGCTTAGTCGCAGGGGGCGGGCTTTCCTATGGCTACACCTTC,CASSLVAGGGLSYGYTF
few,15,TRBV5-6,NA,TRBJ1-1,TGTGCCAGCAGCCCCCTTGGGGCCCTCGACACTGAAGCTTTCTTT,CASSPLGALDTEAFF
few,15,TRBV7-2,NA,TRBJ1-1,TGTGCCAGCAGCTTAATTTCCGCGGGGTCGACTGAAGCTTTCTTT,CASSLISAGSTEAFF
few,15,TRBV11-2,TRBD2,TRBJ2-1,TGTGCCAGCAGCTTAGAGGCGGGAGGGCGGTATGAGCAGTTCTTC,CASSLEAGGRYEQFF
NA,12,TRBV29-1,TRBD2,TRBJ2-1,TGCAGCGGGGGGACTAGATTGAATGAGCAGTTCTTC,CSGGTRLNEQFF
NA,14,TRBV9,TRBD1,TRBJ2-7,TGTGCCAGCAGCTCAAGGACAGGGATCAACGAGCAGTACTTC,CASSSRTGINEQYF
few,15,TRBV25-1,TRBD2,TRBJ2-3,TGTGCCAGCAGGGGACTAGCGGGGATCACAGATACGCAGTATTTT,CASRGLAGITDTQYF
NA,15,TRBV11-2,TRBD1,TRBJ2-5,TGTGCCAGCAGCCCAGAGACAGGGAATAAAGAGACCCAGTACTTC,CASSPETGNKETQYF
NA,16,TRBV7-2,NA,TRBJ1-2,TGTGCCAGCAGCTTAAAGGGGAATAGAGTTGGGTATGGCTACACCTTC,CASSLKGNRVGYGYTF
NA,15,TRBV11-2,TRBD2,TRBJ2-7,TGTGCCAGCAGCTTAGGTCTAGCGGGAGGAGACGAGCAGTACTTC,CASSLGLAGGDEQYF
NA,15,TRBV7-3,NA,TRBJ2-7,TGTGCCAGCAGCCCGGGACTTTTCCCCTCCTACGAGCAGTACTTC,CASSPGLFPSYEQYF
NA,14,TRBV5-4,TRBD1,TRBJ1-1,TGTGCCAGCAGCACGGACAGGCCGAACACTGAAGCTTTCTTT,CASSTDRPNTEAFF
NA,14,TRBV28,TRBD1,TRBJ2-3,TGTGCCAGCACCGAGGGGGCTGTCACAGATACGCAGTATTTT,CASTEGAVTDTQYF
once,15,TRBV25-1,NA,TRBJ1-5,TGTGCCAGCAGTGAAAGCGGGTCGGGCAATCAGCCCCAGCATTTT,CASSESGSGNQPQHF
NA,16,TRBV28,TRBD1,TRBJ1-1,TGTGCCAGCAGAACCAGGACAGGGGACATGAACACTGAAGCTTTCTTT,CASRTRTGDMNTEAFF
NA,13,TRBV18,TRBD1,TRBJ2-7,TGTGCCAGCTCACTTCGACAGGGGTACGAGCAGTACTTC,CASSLRQGYEQYF
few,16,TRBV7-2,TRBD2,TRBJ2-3,TGTGCCAGCAGACACTCTAGCGGGGGGGCCGCAGATACGCAGTATTTT,CASRHSSGGAADTQYF
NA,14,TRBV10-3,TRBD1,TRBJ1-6,TGTGCCATCAGTGACCTGGGACAGGGCGGTCCCCTCCACTTT,CAISDLGQGGPLHF
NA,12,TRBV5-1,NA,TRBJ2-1,TGCGCCAGCAGCTTATCAGGTCCTGAGCAGTTCTTC,CASSLSGPEQFF
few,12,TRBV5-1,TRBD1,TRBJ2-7,TGCGCCAGCAGCTTGGGATCGGGACAGAGCAACTTC,CASSLGSGQSNF
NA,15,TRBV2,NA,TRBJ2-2,TGTGCCAGCAGCCTCCAGGGGCCCAACACCGGGGAGCTGTTTTTT,CASSLQGPNTGELFF
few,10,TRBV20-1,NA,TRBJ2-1,TGCAGTGCCCGAGGGCATGAGCAGTTCTTC,CSARGHEQFF
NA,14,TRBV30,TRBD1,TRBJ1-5,TGTGCCTGGAGAGGGACAGGCAGCAATCAGCCCCAGCATTTT,CAWRGTGSNQPQHF
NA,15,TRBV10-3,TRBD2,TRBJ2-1,TGTGCCACTCAGGGAGGACTAGCGGGCCGCGATGAGCAGTTCTTC,CATQGGLAGRDEQFF
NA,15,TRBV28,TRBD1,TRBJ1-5,TGTGCCAGCAGGGCTAACAGGGGTGGGAATCAGCCCCAGCATTTT,CASRANRGGNQPQHF
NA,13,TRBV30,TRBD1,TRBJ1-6,TGTGCCTGGGGACAGGGTTTGGAATCACCCCTCCACTTT,CAWGQGLESPLHF
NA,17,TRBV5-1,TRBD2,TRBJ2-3,TGCGCCAGCAGGCCTATTACTAGCGGGAGATACACAGATACGCAGTATTTT,CASRPITSGRYTDTQYF
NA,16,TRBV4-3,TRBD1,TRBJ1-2,TGCGCCAGCAGCCAAGACCCAGGGACAGGGCACTATGGCTACACCTTC,CASSQDPGTGHYGYTF
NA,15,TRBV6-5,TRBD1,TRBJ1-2,TGTGCCAGCAGTTACCGACCCCGGACAGGGGCAGGTTTGACGTTC,CASSYRPRTGAGLTF
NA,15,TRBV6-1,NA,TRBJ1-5,TGTGCCAGCAGTGAAGGGCAGGGGAGGGATCAGCCCCAGCATTTT,CASSEGQGRDQPQHF
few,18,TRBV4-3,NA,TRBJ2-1,TGCGCCAGCAGCCAAGATATCGGAGCGGGCTTCTCCTACAATGAGCAGTTCTTC,CASSQDIGAGFSYNEQFF
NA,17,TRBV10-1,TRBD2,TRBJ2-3,TGCGCCAGCAGTGACGGGACGGGGGGTCCGAGCACAGATACGCAGTATTTT,CASSDGTGGPSTDTQYF
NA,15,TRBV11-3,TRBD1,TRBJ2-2,TGTGCCAGCAGCTATCCAGGGGGGAACACCGGGGAGCTGTTTTTT,CASSYPGGNTGELFF
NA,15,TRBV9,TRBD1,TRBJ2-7,TGTGCCAGCAGCCTCGGGACAGGGACCTTCTACGAGCAGTACTTC,CASSLGTGTFYEQYF
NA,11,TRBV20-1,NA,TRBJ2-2,TGCAGTGCTAAGGGGGTCGGGGAGCTGTTTTTT,CSAKGVGELFF
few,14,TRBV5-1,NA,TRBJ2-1,TGCGCCAGCAGCTTGGACGTTGGGGCCGATGAGCAGTTCTTC,CASSLDVGADEQFF